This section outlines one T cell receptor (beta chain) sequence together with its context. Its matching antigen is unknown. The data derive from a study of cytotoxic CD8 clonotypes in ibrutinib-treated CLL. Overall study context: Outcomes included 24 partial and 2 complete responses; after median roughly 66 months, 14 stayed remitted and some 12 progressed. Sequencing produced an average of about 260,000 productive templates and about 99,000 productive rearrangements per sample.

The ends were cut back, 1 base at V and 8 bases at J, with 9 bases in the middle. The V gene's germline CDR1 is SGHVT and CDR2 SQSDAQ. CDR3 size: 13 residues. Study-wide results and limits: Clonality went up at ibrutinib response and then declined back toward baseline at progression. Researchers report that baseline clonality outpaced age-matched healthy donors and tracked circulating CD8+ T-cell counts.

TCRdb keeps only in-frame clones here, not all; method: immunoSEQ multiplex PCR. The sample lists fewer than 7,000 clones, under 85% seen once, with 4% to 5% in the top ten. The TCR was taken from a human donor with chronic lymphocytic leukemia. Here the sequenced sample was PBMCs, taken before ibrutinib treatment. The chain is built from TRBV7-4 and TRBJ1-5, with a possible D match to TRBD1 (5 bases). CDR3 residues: CASSLGRVEPQHF. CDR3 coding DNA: TGTGCCAGCAGCTTAGGCAGGGTGGAGCCCCAGCATTTT. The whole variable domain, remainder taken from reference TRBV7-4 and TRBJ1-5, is GAGVSQSPRYKVAKRGRDVALRCDSISGHVTLYWYRQTLGQGSEVLTYSQSDAQRDKSGRPSGRFSAERPERSVSTLKIQRTEQGDSAVYLCASSLGRVEPQHFGDGTRLSIL.